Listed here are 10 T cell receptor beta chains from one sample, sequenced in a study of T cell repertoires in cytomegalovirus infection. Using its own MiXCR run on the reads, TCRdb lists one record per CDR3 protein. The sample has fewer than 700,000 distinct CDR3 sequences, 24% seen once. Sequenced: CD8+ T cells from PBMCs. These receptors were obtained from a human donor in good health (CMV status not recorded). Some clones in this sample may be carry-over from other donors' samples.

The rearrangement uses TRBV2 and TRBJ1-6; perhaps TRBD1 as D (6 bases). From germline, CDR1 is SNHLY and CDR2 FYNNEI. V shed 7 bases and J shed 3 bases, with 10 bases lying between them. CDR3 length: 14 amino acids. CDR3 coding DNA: TGTGCCAGCAACGACAGGAGCTATAATTCACCCCTCCACTTT. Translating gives CASNDRSYNSPLHF.

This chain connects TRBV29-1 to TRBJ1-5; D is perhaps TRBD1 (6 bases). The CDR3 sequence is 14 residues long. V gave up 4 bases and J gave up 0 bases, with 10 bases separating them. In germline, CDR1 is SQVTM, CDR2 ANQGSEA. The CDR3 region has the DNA TGCAGCGTTGCGACAGGTGTTAGCAATCAGCCCCAGCATTTT. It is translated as CSVATGVSNQPQHF.

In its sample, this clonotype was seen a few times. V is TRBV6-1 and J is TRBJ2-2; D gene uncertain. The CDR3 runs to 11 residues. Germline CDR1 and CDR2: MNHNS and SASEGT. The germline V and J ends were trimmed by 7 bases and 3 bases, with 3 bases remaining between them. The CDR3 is CASIHTGELFF. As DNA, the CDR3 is TGTGCCAGCATCCACACCGGGGAGCTGTTTTTT.

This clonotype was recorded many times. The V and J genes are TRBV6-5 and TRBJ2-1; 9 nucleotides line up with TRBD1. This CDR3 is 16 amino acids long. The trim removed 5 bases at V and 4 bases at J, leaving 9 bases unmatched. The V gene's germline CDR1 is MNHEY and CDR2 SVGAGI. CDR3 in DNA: TGTGCCAGCAGTCCAACCACGGGACAGGGATACAATGAGCAGTTCTTC. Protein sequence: CASSPTTGQGYNEQFF.

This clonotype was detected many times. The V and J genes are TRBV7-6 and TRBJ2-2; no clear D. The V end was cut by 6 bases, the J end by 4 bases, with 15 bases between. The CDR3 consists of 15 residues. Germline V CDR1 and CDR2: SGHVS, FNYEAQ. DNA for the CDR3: TGTGCCAGCAGACCACCCCCCGGTGGCACCGGGGAGCTGTTTTTT. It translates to CASRPPPGGTGELFF.

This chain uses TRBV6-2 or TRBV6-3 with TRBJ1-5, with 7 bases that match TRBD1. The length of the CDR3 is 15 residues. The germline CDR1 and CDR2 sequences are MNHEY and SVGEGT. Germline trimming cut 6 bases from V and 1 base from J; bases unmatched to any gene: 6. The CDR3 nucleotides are TGTGCCAGCAGCCCCAGGGGGGCAAGCAATCAGCCCCAGCATTTT. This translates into CASSPRGASNQPQHF.

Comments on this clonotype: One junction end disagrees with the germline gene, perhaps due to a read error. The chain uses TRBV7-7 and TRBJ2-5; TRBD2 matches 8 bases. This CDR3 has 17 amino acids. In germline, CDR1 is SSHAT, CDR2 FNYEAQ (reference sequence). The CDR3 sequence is CASSPGGRAGARETQYF. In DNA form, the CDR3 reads TGTGCTAGCAGCCCTGGCGGGCGAGCGGGGGCTCGGGAGACCCAGTACTTC.

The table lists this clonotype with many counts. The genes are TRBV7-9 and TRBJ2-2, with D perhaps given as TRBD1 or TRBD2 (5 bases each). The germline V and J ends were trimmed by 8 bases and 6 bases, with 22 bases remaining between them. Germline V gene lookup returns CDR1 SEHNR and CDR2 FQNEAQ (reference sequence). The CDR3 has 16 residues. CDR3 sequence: CASGPPPGRGAGELFF. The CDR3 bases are TGTGCCAGCGGACCTCCGCCGGGACGAGGAGCCGGGGAGCTGTTTTTT.

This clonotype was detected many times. The CDR3 here is CASTQSRVVSNQPQHF. DNA of the CDR3: TGTGCCAGCACCCAGTCGAGAGTTGTAAGCAATCAGCCCCAGCATTTT. The chain employs TRBV7-8 and TRBJ1-5, with no clear D. V was cut by 7 bases and J by 1 base, with 17 bases left in between. Germline V gene data show CDR1 as SGHVS and CDR2 as FQNEAQ. The CDR3 has 16 residues.

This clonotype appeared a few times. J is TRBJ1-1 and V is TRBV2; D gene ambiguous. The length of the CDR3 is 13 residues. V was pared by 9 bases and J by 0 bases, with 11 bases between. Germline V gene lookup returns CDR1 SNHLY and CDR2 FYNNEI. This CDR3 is CASLGRLNTEAFF. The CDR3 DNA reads TGTGCCAGTCTCGGACGGCTGAACACTGAAGCTTTCTTT.